The 28 T cell receptor beta chains reported below all come from one sample, sequenced in a study of sequential checkpoint blockade in melanoma. The treatment is: randomized to nivolumab then ipilimumab (arm A) or the reverse (arm B). Assay: immunoSEQ multiplex PCR; the TCRdb copy retains only in-frame clones and omits some. The sample consists of about 38,000 clones, about 88% of them appearing once. The starting material was CD8+ T cells sorted from blood (inferred from file names), obtained from a patient given nivolumab and ipilimumab in sequence. Receptor source: a human donor with melanoma.

The chain employs TRBV29-1 and TRBJ2-1; the match to TRBD1 covers 8 bases. The V gene end was trimmed by 1 base and the J gene end by 8 bases; junction bases not matched to a gene: 4. Looked up from germline, CDR1 is SQVTM and CDR2 is ANQGSEA. The CDR3 is made up of 13 amino acids. The CDR3 DNA is TGCAGCGTTGAAGCCAGGGGGCTCGATGAGCAGTTCTTC. This encodes CSVEARGLDEQFF.

The chain recombines TRBV10-3 with TRBJ1-2, with unresolved D. This CDR3 contains 13 residues. The germline gives CDR1 ENHRY, CDR2 SYGVKD. Trimming took off 6 bases at V and 13 bases at J, with 21 bases between the two ends. CDR3 sequence reads: CAIRTNDVLGITF. The CDR3 DNA is TGTGCCATCAGGACAAATGACGTCTTAGGAATCACCTTC.

This clone was detected once. V and J are TRBV27 and TRBJ2-5; D unclear. The CDR3 is 14 residues long. Trimming cost V 4 bases and J 2 bases, with 11 bases left between them. CDR1 is MNHEY, CDR2 SMNVEV, per germline (reference sequence). The CDR3 region is CASSSLGRQETQYF. DNA of the CDR3: TGTGCCAGCAGTTCCCTCGGCAGGCAAGAGACCCAGTACTTC.

The chain is built from TRBV19 and TRBJ2-1, with D tentatively TRBD2 (5 bases). Germline CDR1 reads LNHDA; CDR2 reads SQIVND (reference sequence). This CDR3 spans 16 amino acids. Trimming removed 7 bases from V and 2 bases from J, with 18 bases in between. CDR3 DNA: TGTGCCAGTATCCCCTCTGGCGGGCTCGCCTACAATGAGCAGTTCTTC. Protein sequence: CASIPSGGLAYNEQFF.

This chain connects TRBV6-1 to TRBJ2-7, with 12 bases aligning to TRBD2. Germline assignment: CDR1 MNHNS and CDR2 SASEGT. The CDR3 spans 21 residues. J was trimmed by 2 bases and V by 2 bases; bases with no gene match: 19. The CDR3 nucleotides read TGTGCCAGCAGTGAAACTAAGAGACAGACTTATTCTAGCGGGAGGGCCTACGAGCAGTACTTC. This encodes CASSETKRQTYSSGRAYEQYF.

V is TRBV11-1 and J is TRBJ2-2; tentatively, D is TRBD1 (7 bases). Between the trimmed V and J ends, which lost 4 bases and 6 bases, there was a span of 21 bases. The CDR3 is 17 amino acids. Germline CDR1 reads SGHAT; CDR2 reads FQDESV (reference sequence). The CDR3 here is CASSWGDPQTGSGELFF. The CDR3 DNA is TGTGCCAGCAGCTGGGGGGATCCCCAGACAGGGTCCGGGGAGCTGTTTTTT.

This clone was detected a few times. The chain links TRBV19 to TRBJ1-1; maybe TRBD1 (6 bases). Trimming took 3 bases from V and 6 from J, leaving 14 bases between them. The germline gives CDR1 LNHDA, CDR2 SQIVND (reference sequence). The CDR3 length is 14 residues. The CDR3: CASSIQGGGAEAFF. The CDR3 DNA sequence: TGTGCCAGTAGTATTCAGGGCGGGGGCGCTGAAGCTTTCTTT.

This sequence joins TRBV30 and TRBJ1-1; 8 bases align to TRBD1. Losses at the gene ends were 3 bases for V and 13 bases for J; bases not matched to a gene: 10. The CDR3 totals 12 residues. CDR1 and CDR2 from the germline V gene are GTSNPN and SVGIG (reference sequence). The CDR3 nucleotides are TGTGCCTGGAGCGACGACAGGGGAGGGGATTTCTTT. Translated, it gives CAWSDDRGGDFF.

This clone was seen a single time. This chain uses TRBV4-1 with TRBJ2-7; 9 positions match TRBD1. From germline, CDR1 is MGHRA and CDR2 YSYEKL. V was clipped by 4 bases and J by 1 base; unmatched bases: 5. This CDR3 has 15 amino acids. The CDR3 region is CASSLTGGLSYEQYF. The CDR3 DNA follows: TGCGCCAGCAGCCTAACAGGGGGCCTTTCCTACGAGCAGTACTTC.

The rearrangement uses TRBV19 and TRBJ2-7; a possible D gene is TRBD1 (6 bases). In germline, CDR1 is LNHDA, CDR2 SQIVND (reference sequence). The CDR3 extends over 14 amino acids. The germline V and J ends were trimmed by 6 bases and 2 bases, with 14 bases remaining between them. For the CDR3, the DNA is TGTGCCAGTAGCCGGCCAGGGGTTCCCTACGAGCAGTACTTC. Protein product: CASSRPGVPYEQYF.

V is TRBV15 and J is TRBJ2-1, with 7 bases matching TRBD1. Trimming removed 2 bases from V and 9 bases from J; junction bases left unmatched: 7. The CDR3 sequence is 14 residues long. Looked up from germline, CDR1 is LNHNV and CDR2 is YYDKDF (reference sequence). The CDR3 bases are TGTGCCACCAGCAGACAGAGACAGGGTATTGAGCAGTTCTTC. Its translation is CATSRQRQGIEQFF.

The chain links TRBV28 to TRBJ2-5; the D gene is possibly TRBD2 (6 bases). The CDR3 covers 14 residues. Germline CDR1 and CDR2: MDHEN and SYDVKM. Trimming stripped 6 bases from V and 0 bases from J, with 11 bases between. The CDR3 DNA reads TGTGCCAGCAGCCGATGGGGGGACCAAGAGACCCAGTACTTC. Its protein product is CASSRWGDQETQYF. Looking up the rest from reference TRBV28 and TRBJ2-5 gives the full variable domain: DVKVTQSSRYLVKRTGEKVFLECVQDMDHENMFWYRQDPGLGLRLIYFSYDVKMKEKGDIPEGYSVSREKKERFSLILESASTNQTSMYLCASSRWGDQETQYFGPGTRLLVL.

V gene TRBV6-5 combines with J gene TRBJ2-3; possibly TRBD2 for D (5 bases). Per the germline V gene, CDR1 is MNHEY and CDR2 is SVGAGI. Trimming left V 0 bases short and J 0 bases short, with 7 bases between. This CDR3 is built from 15 residues. The CDR3 protein is CASSYSEVSTDTQYF. The DNA for the CDR3 is TGTGCCAGCAGTTACTCGGAGGTTAGCACAGATACGCAGTATTTT.

The chain joins TRBV9 to TRBJ1-1; tentatively, D is TRBD1 (5 bases). V was pared by 2 bases and J by 0 bases, with 11 bases between. Germline loops: CDR1 SGDLS, CDR2 YYNGEE. This CDR3 comprises 15 residues. In DNA, the CDR3 is TGTGCCAGCAGCGTCGGGCCAGGGATGAACACTGAAGCTTTCTTT. Residues: CASSVGPGMNTEAFF.

The chain combines TRBV27 with TRBJ2-1, with TRBD2 as a possible D gene (6 bases). This CDR3 is 17 amino acids long. V dropped 2 bases and J dropped 1 base, with 15 bases sitting between them. CDR1 is MNHEY and CDR2 is SMNVEV in the germline V gene (reference sequence). The CDR3 DNA reads as TGTGCCAGCAGTTTAACTTCCGGGGGTTGGTCCTACAATGAGCAGTTCTTC. It encodes CASSLTSGGWSYNEQFF.

For this clone: Other DNA sequences in this sample translate to the same CDR3. The J gene is TRBJ1-1, the V gene TRBV4-2, with TRBD1 matching 8 bases. Losses at the gene ends were 3 bases for V and 3 bases for J; bases not matched to a gene: 21. From germline, CDR1 is LGHNA and CDR2 YNFKEQ. The CDR3 totals 20 residues. CDR3: CASSQPHRPQGAFSDTEAFF. The CDR3 DNA is TGTGCCAGCAGCCAGCCTCACCGGCCCCAGGGGGCTTTTTCGGACACTGAAGCTTTCTTT.

This chain links TRBV19 with TRBJ2-7, with a weak D call TRBD1 (6 bases). Per the germline V gene, CDR1 is LNHDA and CDR2 is SQIVND (reference sequence). CDR3 length equals 15 residues. V lost 7 bases and J lost 5, with 21 bases in between. In DNA form, the CDR3 reads TGTGCCAGTACCCCCCCCAAACAGGGAACGGACGAGCAGTACGTC. Protein: CASTPPKQGTDEQYV.

CDR3 nucleotides: TGTGCCAGTAGTACAGGTTTTGATGAGCAGTTCTTC. Protein product: CASSTGFDEQFF. The chain is built from TRBV19 and TRBJ2-1; D gene ambiguous. Germline CDR1 LNHDA, CDR2 SQIVND (reference sequence). This CDR3 is 12 amino acids long. V dropped 4 bases and J dropped 8 bases, with 9 bases sitting between them.

The chain employs TRBV19 and TRBJ1-5; TRBD1 agrees at 8 bases. The CDR3 is 15 amino acids. Unmatched junction bases numbered 3, after V lost 5 bases and J lost 0 bases. Germline V gives CDR1 LNHDA, CDR2 SQIVND (reference sequence). The CDR3 sequence: CASSGTGYSNQPQHF. CDR3 nucleotide sequence: TGTGCCAGTAGTGGGACAGGATATAGCAATCAGCCCCAGCATTTT.

The table lists this clone with a count of one. This chain connects TRBV4-2 to TRBJ2-7; 8 positions match TRBD2. V shed 1 base and J 3 bases; nucleotides not matched to a gene: 5. Germline V gene sequence: CDR1 LGHNA, CDR2 YNFKEQ. The CDR3 consists of 15 residues. Written as DNA, the CDR3 is TGTGCCAGCAGCCAAGGGGCGGGAGGTCTCTACGAGCAGTACTTC. It specifies CASSQGAGGLYEQYF.

The chain joins TRBV6-5 to TRBJ2-7, with TRBD1 as a possible D gene (6 bases). Germline CDR1 MNHEY, CDR2 SVGAGI. The CDR3 is made up of 13 amino acids. V lost 5 bases to trimming and J lost 3 bases, with 11 bases between them. CDR3 protein: CASSNVQGYEQYV. DNA of the CDR3: TGTGCCAGCAGTAACGTACAGGGCTACGAGCAGTACGTC.

The chain joins TRBV5-6 to TRBJ2-3; D not resolved. V lost 3 bases and J lost 2, with 19 bases in between. Germline assignment: CDR1 SGHDT and CDR2 YYEEEE. The CDR3 sequence is 17 residues long. The CDR3 region is CASSWSLTVPSTDTQYF. The CDR3, as DNA: TGTGCCAGCAGCTGGAGCCTTACTGTGCCATCCACAGATACGCAGTATTTT.

This clone was recorded once. A read error may produce the germline difference seen at one junction end. J is TRBJ2-5 and V is TRBV6-1; a possible D gene is TRBD1 (7 bases). From germline, CDR1 is MNHNS and CDR2 SASEGT. This CDR3 region has 15 residues. The CDR3 DNA sequence: TGTGCCAGCAGTGAAGCAGTAGGGGGGACAGAGGCCCAGTACTTC. Amino acid sequence: CASSEAVGGTEAQYF.

The chain has TRBV27 and TRBJ2-1; 12 bases map to TRBD2. Germline loops: CDR1 MNHEY, CDR2 SMNVEV (reference sequence). The ends lost 2 bases at V and 7 bases at J; junction bases unmatched: 0. This CDR3 comprises 14 residues. The CDR3: CASSLTSGGNEQFF. The CDR3 coding sequence is TGTGCCAGCAGTTTAACTAGCGGGGGGAATGAGCAGTTCTTC.

The genes are TRBV19 and TRBJ2-1; 10 bases are shared with TRBD1. The CDR3 totals 15 residues. With V trimmed by 5 bases and J by 8 bases, 9 bases remained unmatched. The V gene's germline CDR1 is LNHDA and CDR2 SQIVND (reference sequence). The CDR3 DNA follows: TGTGCCAGTAGTCCCTGGACAGGGGGAGGGGATGAGCAGTTCTTC. It translates to CASSPWTGGGDEQFF.

This chain joins TRBV6-6 and TRBJ1-2; D is ambiguous. The CDR3 extends over 13 amino acids. Germline CDR1 and CDR2: MNHNY and SVGAGI (reference sequence). V lost 4 bases, J lost 5 bases, and 11 bases lay in between. The CDR3 nucleotides read TGTGCCAGCAGTTTAAGCCACTCTTATGGCTACACCTTC. It codes for CASSLSHSYGYTF.

This clone has just one count. The V call is TRBV7-3, the J call TRBJ2-1, with unresolved D. This CDR3 comprises 15 residues. V lost 2 bases, J lost 1 base, and 9 bases lay in between. The germline CDR1 and CDR2 sequences are SGHTA and FQGTGA. The CDR3 loop is CASSLLLVSYNEQFF. CDR3 nucleotide sequence: TGTGCCAGCAGCTTATTGCTAGTATCCTACAATGAGCAGTTCTTC.

This clone appeared a single time. CDR3 in amino acids: CASSRTVINNQPQHF. In nucleotides, the CDR3 is TGTGCCAGCAGTCGGACAGTGATTAACAATCAGCCCCAGCATTTT. The rearrangement links TRBV28 to TRBJ1-5, with a weak D call TRBD1 (6 bases). Germline loops: CDR1 MDHEN, CDR2 SYDVKM. The V end was cut by 5 bases, the J end by 3 bases, with 14 bases between. This CDR3 has 15 residues.